This T cell receptor beta chain stems from a study of memory CD4+ T cells and cytomegalovirus serostatus. Findings of the study overall: Of 150 to 200 reported CMV TCRbeta sequences, just over 65 were found in memory CD4+ repertoires.

Concerning this clone itself: Its specificity is not known.

The sort gate was single viable CD3+CD4+CD8-CD45RO+ cells for memory CD4+ T cells. Positive selection with CD4 microbeads enriched total CD4+ T cells. This table comes from immunoSEQ multiplex PCR, and its TCRdb copy is limited to in-frame clones, with some not included. The top ten hold approximately 0.8% of the sample, which has about 57,000 clones, around 85% seen once. Sample: memory CD4+ T cells from blood. This clonotype was sampled from an adult in good health and CMV-seronegative.

The CDR3 here is CSARDFYEQYF. The DNA for the CDR3 is TGCAGTGCTAGGGACTTCTACGAGCAGTACTTC. This chain joins TRBV20-1 and TRBJ2-7; D might be TRBD2 (5 bases). The V end was cut by 3 bases, the J end by 3 bases, with 6 bases between. Germline V gene lookup returns CDR1 DFQATT and CDR2 SNEGSKA (reference sequence). The CDR3 is 11 residues long.